These 10 T cell receptor beta chains were all obtained from the same sample, sequenced in a study of cytomegalovirus exposure and HLA in healthy donors. With 60 Vbeta and 13 Jbeta primers, the PCR was carried out. Profiled with immunoSEQ multiplex PCR; TCRdb holds only in-frame clones, not every one. The table has around 130,000 clones, about 8.5% seen once. The sample consisted of PBMCs. Receptors were obtained from a man aged 35 to 55 in good health and CMV-seronegative.

This clone was counted between two and nine times. The V gene is TRBV11-2, the J gene TRBJ2-7, with 8 bases identical to TRBD1. The CDR3 covers 15 residues. V was pared by 5 bases and J by 6 bases, with 12 bases of the junction left unmatched. Germline lookup yields CDR1 SGHAT and CDR2 FQNNGV. The CDR3, as DNA: TGTGCCAGCAGCCTACGGACAGGGATTAGTACCGAGCAGTACTTC. It translates to CASSLRTGISTEQYF.

This clone was seen a few times. CDR3 coding DNA: TGTGCCAGCAGCGTAGGGGGGGGTCCCACTGAAGCTTTCTTT. This sequence encodes CASSVGGGPTEAFF. The gene calls are TRBV9 and TRBJ1-1; D is possibly TRBD1 (5 bases). From germline, CDR1 is SGDLS and CDR2 YYNGEE. This CDR3 region has 14 residues. V dropped 0 bases and J dropped 4 bases, with 10 bases sitting between them.

The CDR3 reads CASSLLGSRLETQYF. As DNA, the CDR3 is TGTGCCAGCAGTTTACTCGGGAGCAGGTTAGAGACCCAGTACTTC. J is TRBJ2-5 and V is TRBV27; TRBD2 is a possible D gene (6 bases). The V and J ends lost 2 bases and 4 bases respectively, with 14 bases between them. The CDR3 length is 15 residues. Looked up from germline, CDR1 is MNHEY and CDR2 is SMNVEV (reference sequence).

This sequence joins TRBV19 and TRBJ1-5; D is undetermined. The CDR3 runs to 13 residues. CDR1 and CDR2 from the germline V gene are LNHDA and SQIVND (reference sequence). Trimming took off 5 bases at V and 0 bases at J, with 5 bases between the two ends. The CDR3, as DNA: TGTGCCAGTAGTTTATCTAGCAATCAGCCCCAGCATTTT. Translation gives CASSLSSNQPQHF.

This clone has just a few counts. The gene calls are TRBV5-8 and TRBJ2-7, with 13 positions matching TRBD2. The CDR3 length is 18 residues. The V and J ends lost 4 bases and 0 bases, in that order; junction bases with no gene match: 10. Germline V CDR1 and CDR2: SGHTS, YDEGEE. CDR3 residues: CASSRTGTSGVRSYEQYF. CDR3 sequence (DNA): TGTGCCAGCAGCAGAACCGGGACTAGCGGGGTTCGCTCCTACGAGCAGTACTTC.

This clone was counted a few times. The chain has TRBV21-1 and TRBJ2-7; the table gives TRBD1 as D, unverified against the DNA. TRBV21-1 represents a pseudogene. The CDR3 sequence is 15 residues long. DNA for the CDR3: TGTGCCAGCAGCACGCAGGGGGCGCGAGACTACGAGCAGTACTTC. It translates to CASSTQGARDYEQYF.

The chain links TRBV18 to TRBJ2-7, with TRBD1 matching 10 bases. J gave up 6 bases and V 3 bases, and 11 bases lay outside the gene matches. This CDR3 is 16 amino acids long. Germline V gives CDR1 KGHSH, CDR2 LQKENI. The CDR3 coding sequence is TGTGCCAGCTCACCCGCGACAGGGGGCGTTCGTGGCGAGCAGTACTTC. It encodes CASSPATGGVRGEQYF.

The V gene is TRBV6-1, the J gene TRBJ1-1; possibly TRBD1 for D (5 bases). This CDR3 is 11 amino acids long. The V gene lost 11 bases and the J gene lost 1 base, with 8 bases spanning the gap. CDR1 is MNHNS and CDR2 is SASEGT in the germline V gene. As DNA, the CDR3 is TGTGCCTGCGACAGGAACACTGAAGCTTTCTTT. Residues: CACDRNTEAFF.

There are a few counts of this clone. The rearrangement uses TRBV5-6 and TRBJ2-3; D not resolved. The length of the CDR3 is 15 residues. CDR1 and CDR2 (germline): SGHDT, YYEEEE. V lost 0 bases and J lost 3, with 11 bases in between. CDR3 region: CASSLAVARTDTQYF. The CDR3 bases are TGTGCCAGCAGCTTGGCGGTGGCGAGGACAGATACGCAGTATTTT.

The chain uses TRBV7-6 and TRBJ2-4, with 9 bases lining up with TRBD1. V shed 5 bases, J shed 6 bases, and the junction held 5 bases outside the gene matches. The germline V gene encodes CDR1 SGHVS and CDR2 FNYEAQ. The CDR3 is 14 residues long. The CDR3 bases are TGTGCCAGCAGCCCTACAGGGGGCGCAAACATTCAGTACTTC. Protein: CASSPTGGANIQYF.